The next 13 T cell receptor beta chains were all read from a single sample in a study of blood T cells in healthy people across ages (dated by TCRdb to the mid-2010s). The library was built by means of 5' RACE. Sequenced using an Illumina HiSeq 2500. A second roughly 7 to 11 cycle PCR used a sample-barcoded 5' primer and a J-beta primer mix. TCRdb reprocessing: public reads trimmed at Q25 with fastp, clones called with MiXCR, in-frame beta chains kept. Rows are unified per CDR3 protein, each entry keeping the most common DNA and genes. The sample table shows hundreds of thousands of distinct CDR3 sequences, and about 52% are seen once. 25% to 35% of the sample is taken by the ten largest. The sample was blood. The receptors come from a woman aged 55-70 years in good health.

The J gene is TRBJ2-2, the V gene TRBV7-9, with TRBD2 identical over 10 bases. The CDR3 has 16 residues. The germline V gene has CDR1 SEHNR and CDR2 FQNEAQ (reference sequence). Trimming at V came to 5 bases and at J to 0 bases, leaving 3 bases not matched to a gene. The CDR3 DNA sequence: TGTGCCAGCAGCCGGACTAGCGGAGCGAACACCGGGGAGCTGTTTTTT. As protein: CASSRTSGANTGELFF.

V usage is TRBV7-4 and J usage is TRBJ1-2, with D tentatively TRBD1 (6 bases). Germline V CDR1 and CDR2: SGHVT, SQSDAQ. This CDR3 has 14 residues. Trimming took off 4 bases at V and 4 bases at J, with 13 bases between the two ends. CDR3 sequence: CASSSPGDTYGYTF. DNA for the CDR3: TGTGCCAGCAGCTCCCCCGGGGACACCTATGGCTACACCTTC.

V gene TRBV20-1 combines with J gene TRBJ2-5, with TRBD2 matching 9 bases. The junction had 4 bases not matched to a gene; V was cut back by 7 bases and J by 1 base. Germline V gene data show CDR1 as DFQATT and CDR2 as SNEGSKA (reference sequence). This CDR3 is 13 amino acids long. The CDR3 loop reads CSGGTSIQETQYF. The CDR3 DNA is TGCAGTGGGGGGACTAGCATCCAAGAGACCCAGTACTTC.

Ten or more counts support this clonotype. The chain joins TRBV7-2 to TRBJ2-5; D gene uncertain. Germline assignment: CDR1 SGHTA and CDR2 FQGNSA. The V and J ends lost 1 base and 5 bases respectively, with 11 bases between them. CDR3 size: 14 residues. The CDR3 loop reads CASSLGLDYETQYF. In nucleotides, the CDR3 is TGTGCCAGCAGCTTAGGTCTAGATTACGAGACCCAGTACTTC.

The chain recombines TRBV6-5 with TRBJ2-1; 10 nucleotides agree with TRBD2. Germline V lookup: CDR1 MNHEY, CDR2 SVGAGI. This CDR3 comprises 16 residues. The ends lost 2 bases at V and 9 bases at J; junction bases unmatched: 10. CDR3 loop: CASSYSWSGGATEQFF. CDR3 coding DNA: TGTGCCAGCAGTTACAGTTGGAGCGGGGGGGCCACTGAGCAGTTCTTC.

The rearrangement uses TRBV7-9 and TRBJ2-1; TRBD2 matches at 9 bases. The V gene's germline CDR1 is SEHNR and CDR2 FQNEAQ (reference sequence). The CDR3 is 16 residues long. The V and J ends lost 4 bases and 2 bases, in that order; junction bases with no gene match: 6. CDR3 nucleotides: TGTGCCAGCAGCTCCCCTGGCGGGAGGGCCTACAATGAGCAGTTCTTC. Its protein product is CASSSPGGRAYNEQFF.

The chain links TRBV5-1 to TRBJ2-1, with 11 bases lining up with TRBD1. After removal of 2 bases from V and 7 bases from J, the junction contained 8 bases not matched to a gene. CDR1 SGHRS and CDR2 YFSETQ come from the germline V gene. This CDR3 is built from 16 residues. The CDR3 reads CASSLFIGTGGNEQFF. The CDR3 nucleotides read TGCGCCAGCAGCTTATTTATCGGGACAGGGGGAAATGAGCAGTTCTTC.

A note on this clonotype: A much larger clonotype is one base distant, so this may be a read error. This chain uses TRBV29-1 with TRBJ2-7; 8 bases agree with TRBD2. The CDR3 consists of 13 residues. Germline values: CDR1 SQVTM, CDR2 ANQGSEA. V was clipped by 7 bases and J by 3 bases; unmatched bases: 8. The CDR3 loop is CSGGTSGSYEQYF. CDR3 bases: TGCAGCGGTGGCACTAGCGGAAGCTACGAGCAGTACTTC.

Points on this clonotype: An end of the junction does not agree with germline; a read error may underlie this. The chain couples TRBV7-2 to TRBJ2-1; 10 bases fit TRBD2. In germline, CDR1 is SGHTA, CDR2 FQGNSA. There are 15 residues in the CDR3. CDR3 DNA: TGTGTCAGCAGCTTCTGGACTAGCGGTGCCAATGAGCAGTTCTTC. Its protein is CVSSFWTSGANEQFF.

This clonotype has a count of ten or more. V gene TRBV5-5 combines with J gene TRBJ2-7; the D gene is possibly TRBD1 (5 bases). The CDR3 sequence is 15 residues long. Germline CDR1 is SGHKS and CDR2 is YYEKEE (reference sequence). The germline V and J ends were trimmed by 2 bases and 0 bases, with 12 bases remaining between them. The CDR3 spells CASSLSGNPSYEQYF. The CDR3 coding sequence is TGTGCCAGCAGCTTATCAGGGAACCCCTCCTACGAGCAGTACTTC.

This clonotype was seen a few times. The chain links TRBV7-2 to TRBJ1-1, with D tentatively TRBD1 (5 bases). The CDR3 sequence is 17 residues long. Germline V gene sequence: CDR1 SGHTA, CDR2 FQGNSA. The V end lost 5 bases, the J end lost 0 bases, and 19 bases lay between the germline ends. CDR3 coding DNA: TGTGCCAGCAGCCGAAGTCCCGGGACCTTTATGAACACTGAAGCTTTCTTT. The encoded protein is CASSRSPGTFMNTEAFF.

Many counts were recorded for this clonotype. V usage is TRBV20-1 and J usage is TRBJ2-1; D may correspond to TRBD1 or TRBD2 (5 bases each). V lost 3 bases and J 0 bases, leaving 18 bases between the germline ends. Germline values: CDR1 DFQATT, CDR2 SNEGSKA (reference sequence). The length of the CDR3 is 17 residues. The CDR3 DNA follows: TGCAGTGCTAGGGGGGACGCCCAAATAAGCTCCTACAATGAGCAGTTCTTC. Translating gives CSARGDAQISSYNEQFF.

The chain combines TRBV3-1 with TRBJ2-1, with 7 bases fitting TRBD1. Germline V gene lookup returns CDR1 LGHDT and CDR2 YNNKEL (reference sequence). Trimming took 1 base from V and 3 from J; bases not matched to a gene: 12. This CDR3 is 18 amino acids long. The CDR3 is CASSQVVARQGVYNEQFF. CDR3 coding DNA: TGTGCCAGCAGCCAAGTAGTTGCGAGACAGGGTGTCTACAATGAGCAGTTCTTC.